This T cell receptor (beta chain) comes out of a study of identical twins. Looked up from germline, CDR1 is DFQATT and CDR2 is SNEGSKA (reference sequence). V trimming: 1 base; J trimming: 8 bases; junction bases outside the gene matches: 6. This CDR3 spans 13 amino acids. Each CDR3 protein is one row after TCRdb ran MiXCR on the 5' RACE reads. This sample has 400,000 to 600,000 distinct CDR3 sequences, with more than 20% found just once. These data were likewise used in another study, on yellow fever vaccine responses in identical twins.

The chain employs TRBV20-1 and TRBJ1-2; 8 nucleotides agree with TRBD1. The TCR sequence derives from a woman aged 18-29 years in good health. Sequencing input: CD4+ T cells sorted from blood. The CDR3 spells CSARAQGASGYTF. CDR3 DNA: TGCAGTGCTAGAGCTCAGGGGGCATCGGGCTACACCTTC.